The 2 T cell receptor beta chains below were found in one sample sequenced in a study of response to subunit inactivated influenza vaccine. TCRdb called the RT-PCR reads again in MiXCR, with one record for every CDR3 protein. The sample includes under 200,000 distinct CDR3 sequences, about 10% of them seen just once. The source material was CD8+ T cells sorted from PBMCs, sampled around 2 years after vaccination. These receptors were obtained from a man aged 50 to 69 who received an inactivated influenza vaccine.

This clonotype was detected a few times. V usage is TRBV12-3 or TRBV12-4 and J usage is TRBJ2-5; D possibly matches TRBD1 or TRBD2 (5 bases each). V was cut by 6 bases and J by 0 bases, with 17 bases left in between. This CDR3 contains 16 residues. The CDR3 DNA reads as TGTGCCAGCAGCTTCTTTCCCGGGACGGACCAAGAGACCCAGTACTTC. Its translation is CASSFFPGTDQETQYF.

This clonotype has just a few counts. The chain has TRBV6-2 or TRBV6-3 and TRBJ2-2; 9 positions agree with TRBD2. J lost 7 bases, V lost 3 bases, and 9 bases had no gene match. The CDR3 consists of 16 residues. Germline-derived CDR1 and CDR2 are MNHEY and SVGEGT. The CDR3 spells CASSYWLAGLNGELFF. CDR3 DNA sequence: TGTGCCAGCAGTTATTGGCTAGCGGGACTGAACGGGGAGCTGTTTTTT.